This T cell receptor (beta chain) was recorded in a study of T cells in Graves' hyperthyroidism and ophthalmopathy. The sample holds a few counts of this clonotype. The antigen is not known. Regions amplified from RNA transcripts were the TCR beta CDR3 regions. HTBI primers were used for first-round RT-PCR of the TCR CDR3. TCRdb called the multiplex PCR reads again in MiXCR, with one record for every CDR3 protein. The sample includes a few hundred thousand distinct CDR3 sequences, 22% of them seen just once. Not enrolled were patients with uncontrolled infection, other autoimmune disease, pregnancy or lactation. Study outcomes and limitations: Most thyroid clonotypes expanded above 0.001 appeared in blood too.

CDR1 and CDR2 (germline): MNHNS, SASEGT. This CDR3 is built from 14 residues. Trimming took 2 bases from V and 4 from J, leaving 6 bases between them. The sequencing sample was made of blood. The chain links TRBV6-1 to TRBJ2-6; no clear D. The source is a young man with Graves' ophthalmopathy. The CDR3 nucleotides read TGTGCCAGCAGTGAAACGGCCGGGGCCAACGTCCTGACTTTC. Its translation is CASSETAGANVLTF.